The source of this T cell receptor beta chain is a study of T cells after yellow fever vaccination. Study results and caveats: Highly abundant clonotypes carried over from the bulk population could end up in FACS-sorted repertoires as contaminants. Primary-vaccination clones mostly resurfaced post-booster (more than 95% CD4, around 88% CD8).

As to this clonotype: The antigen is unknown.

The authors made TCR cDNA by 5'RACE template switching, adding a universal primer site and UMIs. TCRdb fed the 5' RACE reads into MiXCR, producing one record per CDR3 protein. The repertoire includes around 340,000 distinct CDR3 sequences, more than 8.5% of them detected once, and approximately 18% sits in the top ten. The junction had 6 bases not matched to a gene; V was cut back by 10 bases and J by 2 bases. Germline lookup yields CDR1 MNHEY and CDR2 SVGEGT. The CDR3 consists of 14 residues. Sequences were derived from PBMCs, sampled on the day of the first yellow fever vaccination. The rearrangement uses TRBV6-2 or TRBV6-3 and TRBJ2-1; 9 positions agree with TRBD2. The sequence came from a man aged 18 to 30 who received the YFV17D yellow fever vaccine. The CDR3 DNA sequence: TGTGCCATACGAACTAGCGGGCCCTACAATGAGCAGTTCTTC. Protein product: CAIRTSGPYNEQFF.